The 22 T cell receptor beta chains below all came from one sample that was sequenced in a study of T cells in Graves' hyperthyroidism and ophthalmopathy. The TCR beta CDR3 regions underwent amplification using RNA transcripts as the source. The HTBI primer set was used in a first-round RT-PCR of the TCR CDR3. TCRdb reprocessed the multiplex PCR reads with MiXCR, giving one entry per CDR3 protein. Here the sample spans hundreds of thousands of distinct CDR3 sequences, roughly 21% being singletons. The sample consisted of blood. The receptors were sampled from a man between 35 and 55 years old with Graves' ophthalmopathy.

This clonotype occurred many times. The chain uses TRBV2 and TRBJ2-7; TRBD1 is a possible D gene (6 bases). The CDR3 spans 15 residues. From germline, CDR1 is SNHLY and CDR2 FYNNEI. V was trimmed by 5 bases and J by 4 bases, leaving 18 bases between them. Written as DNA, the CDR3 is TGTGCCAGCAGTTCTCAGGGGCTCCCAAGTTACGAGCAGTACTTC. Protein sequence: CASSSQGLPSYEQYF.

This clonotype was counted many times. V gene TRBV5-1 combines with J gene TRBJ1-1; D gene ambiguous. V was cut by 0 bases and J by 3 bases, with 6 bases left in between. The length of the CDR3 is 13 residues. Germline CDR1 reads SGHRS; CDR2 reads YFSETQ. CDR3 DNA: TGCGCCAGCAGCTTGGAGTTGTACACTGAAGCTTTCTTT. It translates to CASSLELYTEAFF.

Note on this clonotype: This may stem from a read error, because a much larger clone lies one nucleotide away. The chain couples TRBV27 to TRBJ2-6; TRBD1 aligns across 9 bases. V was clipped by 4 bases and J by 0 bases; unmatched bases: 7. Per the germline V gene, CDR1 is MNHEY and CDR2 is SMNVEV (reference sequence). CDR3 length: 18 amino acids. CDR3 protein: CASSSGTGTYSGANVLTF. The CDR3 DNA follows: TGTGCCAGCAGTTCCGGGACAGGGACCTACTCTGGGGCCAACGTCCTGACTTTC. Complete variable domain (other parts from reference TRBV27 and TRBJ2-6): EAQVTQNPRYLITVTGKKLTVTCSQNMNHEYMSWYRQDPGLGLRQIYYSMNVEVTDKGDVPEGYKVSRKEKRNFPLILESPSPNQTSLYFCASSSGTGTYSGANVLTFGAGSRLTVL.

The chain uses TRBV29-1 and TRBJ1-5, with TRBD1 matching over 10 bases. This CDR3 is 14 amino acids long. V shed 5 bases, J shed 2 bases, and the junction held 3 bases outside the gene matches. Germline values: CDR1 SQVTM, CDR2 ANQGSEA. The CDR3 sequence: CSVSGTGGNQPQHF. CDR3 nucleotide sequence: TGCAGCGTTTCCGGGACAGGGGGCAATCAGCCCCAGCATTTT.

Of note for this clonotype: It may be a read error: a sequence one base away is much more abundant. The chain is built from TRBV10-3 and TRBJ2-3, with unresolved D. Per the germline V gene, CDR1 is ENHRY and CDR2 is SYGVKD. The CDR3 covers 14 residues. V gave up 4 bases and J gave up 2 bases, with 10 bases separating them. CDR3 sequence: CAISVFSNTDTQYF. In DNA form, the CDR3 reads TGTGCCATCAGTGTTTTTTCTAACACAGATACGCAGTATTTT.

Here the CDR3 reads CASSPGTGRTDTQYF. The CDR3 nucleotides read TGTGCCAGCAGCCCCGGGACAGGGCGCACAGATACGCAGTATTTT. This chain uses TRBV7-9 with TRBJ2-3, with 9 bases lining up with TRBD1. The germline gives CDR1 SEHNR, CDR2 FQNEAQ (reference sequence). This CDR3 comprises 15 residues. J lost 1 base, V lost 5 bases, and 4 bases had no gene match.

The chain links TRBV28 to TRBJ2-5, with 9 bases lining up with TRBD1. The V and J ends lost 5 bases and 5 bases, in that order; junction bases with no gene match: 12. The CDR3 loop spans 16 amino acids. CDR1 MDHEN and CDR2 SYDVKM come from the germline V gene. The CDR3 here is CASSESGTGSLETQYF. CDR3 bases: TGTGCCAGCAGTGAATCGGGGACAGGGTCGCTGGAGACCCAGTACTTC.

Only a few counts were recorded for this clonotype. V gene TRBV4-3 combines with J gene TRBJ1-1, with TRBD1 as a possible D gene (6 bases). The CDR3 is 17 amino acids. V lost 1 base to trimming and J lost 0 bases, with 15 bases between them. The germline gives CDR1 LGHNA, CDR2 YSLEER. CDR3 region: CASSQGVTGTLNTEAFF. CDR3 bases: TGCGCCAGCAGCCAAGGGGTCACCGGGACACTGAACACTGAAGCTTTCTTT.

This chain joins TRBV28 and TRBJ1-5; TRBD1 matches at 9 bases. V shed 2 bases, J shed 5 bases, and the junction held 7 bases outside the gene matches. CDR1 and CDR2 (germline): MDHEN, SYDVKM. This CDR3 has 16 residues. The CDR3 sequence: CASSLLGTGNYQPQHF. CDR3 nucleotides: TGTGCCAGCAGTTTACTTGGGACAGGGAACTATCAGCCCCAGCATTTT. Based on the CDR3 plus reference TRBV28 and TRBJ1-5, the full variable domain is DVKVTQSSRYLVKRTGEKVFLECVQDMDHENMFWYRQDPGLGLRLIYFSYDVKMKEKGDIPEGYSVSREKKERFSLILESASTNQTSMYLCASSLLGTGNYQPQHFGDGTRLSIL.

V and J are TRBV7-9 and TRBJ2-7; tentative D call: TRBD1 (6 bases). Trimming removed 3 bases at V and 1 base at J, with 16 bases between. CDR1 is SEHNR and CDR2 is FQNEAQ in the germline V gene (reference sequence). This CDR3 has 16 residues. CDR3 region: CASSFRQAVGSYEQYF. The CDR3 region has the DNA TGTGCCAGCAGCTTTAGACAGGCAGTAGGATCCTACGAGCAGTACTTC.

This clonotype has ten or more counts. CDR3 bases: TGCGCCAGCAGCCCTAGGACAGGGAAGACTGAAAAACTGTTTTTT. The encoded protein is CASSPRTGKTEKLFF. The chain has TRBV5-1 and TRBJ1-4; 8 nucleotides align to TRBD1. This CDR3 is 15 amino acids long. The J segment lost 7 bases and the V segment lost 4 bases, leaving 9 bases of the junction unmatched. Germline V gives CDR1 SGHRS, CDR2 YFSETQ. The variable domain in full, completed from reference TRBV5-1 and TRBJ1-4, reads KAGVTQTPRYLIKTRGQQVTLSCSPISGHRSVSWYQQTPGQGLQFLFEYFSETQRNKGNFPGRFSGRQFSNSRSEMNVSTLELGDSALYLCASSPRTGKTEKLFFGSGTQLSVL.

The chain is built from TRBV3-1 and TRBJ2-3, with D perhaps being TRBD1 or TRBD2 (5 bases each). This CDR3 region has 15 residues. Per the germline V gene, CDR1 is LGHDT and CDR2 is YNNKEL (reference sequence). Trimming took off 0 bases at V and 4 bases at J, with 11 bases between the two ends. This CDR3 reads CASSQDWGSADTQYF. The CDR3 coding sequence is TGTGCCAGCAGCCAAGACTGGGGGAGCGCAGATACGCAGTATTTT.

The chain links TRBV4-1 to TRBJ2-3; 7 nucleotides align to TRBD2. J was trimmed by 5 bases and V by 4 bases; bases with no gene match: 15. The germline V gene has CDR1 MGHRA and CDR2 YSYEKL. This CDR3 region has 17 residues. The CDR3: CASSLIPFRGEGDTQYF. The CDR3 bases are TGCGCCAGCAGCCTAATTCCTTTCCGGGGGGAGGGAGATACGCAGTATTTT.

This clonotype was detected only a few times. This chain uses TRBV20-1 with TRBJ2-3; D may be TRBD1 (6 bases). This CDR3 is built from 16 residues. Per germline, CDR1 DFQATT and CDR2 SNEGSKA (reference sequence). V was pared by 3 bases and J by 6 bases, with 22 bases between. The CDR3 protein is CSASSLTAATGDTQYF. The CDR3, as DNA: TGCAGTGCTAGCTCCCTCACCGCGGCTACAGGGGATACGCAGTATTTT.

This clonotype was seen ten or more times. The chain combines TRBV6-5 with TRBJ1-1; D is uncertain. This CDR3 contains 12 residues. V dropped 0 bases and J dropped 7 bases, with 6 bases sitting between them. Germline CDR1 MNHEY, CDR2 SVGAGI. The DNA for the CDR3 is TGTGCCAGCAGTTACTCCCCGGATGAAGCTTTCTTT. This gives the protein CASSYSPDEAFF.

The J gene is TRBJ2-2, the V gene TRBV12-3 or TRBV12-4, with D possibly TRBD1 on 6 matching bases. The CDR3 consists of 15 residues. The V end was cut by 1 base, the J end by 3 bases, with 9 bases between. The CDR3 protein is CASSLGTAYTGELFF. CDR3 nucleotides: TGTGCCAGCAGTTTAGGGACAGCCTACACCGGGGAGCTGTTTTTT.

The chain combines TRBV18 with TRBJ2-3; 9 nucleotides agree with TRBD2. Germline loops: CDR1 KGHSH, CDR2 LQKENI. Trimming at V came to 6 bases and at J to 0 bases, leaving 10 bases not matched to a gene. The CDR3 extends over 17 amino acids. The CDR3 DNA is TGTGCCAGCTCTCCAACTTCTAGCGGGACTAGCACAGATACGCAGTATTTT. This codes for CASSPTSSGTSTDTQYF.

The CDR3 region has the DNA TGTGCCAGCGGGGCCCGGACAGGGGATGGAAACACCATATATTTT. Encoded protein: CASGARTGDGNTIYF. The rearrangement links TRBV6-2 or TRBV6-3 to TRBJ1-3, with 9 bases fitting TRBD1. The germline V gene encodes CDR1 MNHEY and CDR2 SVGEGT. The CDR3 has 15 amino acids. The junction had 8 bases not matched to a gene; V was cut back by 8 bases and J by 3 bases.

This rearrangement joins TRBV11-2 to TRBJ1-6, with a possible D match to TRBD1 (5 bases). Per germline, CDR1 SGHAT and CDR2 FQNNGV. The CDR3 contains 19 residues. V lost 2 bases to trimming and J lost 0 bases, with 17 bases between them. The CDR3: CASSLSQPPGSSYNSPLHF. The CDR3 bases are TGTGCCAGCAGCTTATCACAACCTCCAGGGAGCTCCTATAATTCACCCCTCCACTTT.

This clonotype has only a few counts. V and J are TRBV27 and TRBJ2-5; D may correspond to TRBD1 or TRBD2 (5 bases each). With 5 bases removed from V and 6 bases from J, the gap between germline ends came to 22 bases. Germline CDR1 MNHEY, CDR2 SMNVEV (reference sequence). The CDR3 totals 16 residues. The CDR3 region is CASSITGASGQKTQYF. The CDR3 nucleotides read TGTGCCAGCAGTATTACCGGGGCCTCCGGGCAGAAGACCCAGTACTTC.

This clonotype was seen ten or more times. The genes are TRBV20-1 and TRBJ2-3; TRBD2 aligns across 10 bases. This CDR3 is built from 14 residues. Per the germline V gene, CDR1 is DFQATT and CDR2 is SNEGSKA (reference sequence). V gave up 3 bases and J gave up 4 bases; unmatched junction bases: 4. CDR3 nucleotides: TGCAGTGCTAGGAGCGGGGGGGGGGCAGATACGCAGTATTTT. It translates to CSARSGGGADTQYF.

CDR3 DNA: TGTGCCAGCAGTTACACTTCACGGTTCTACGAGCAGTACTTC. As protein: CASSYTSRFYEQYF. The gene calls are TRBV6-2 or TRBV6-3 and TRBJ2-7; no clear D. From germline, CDR1 is MNHEY and CDR2 SVGEGT. Trimming stripped 2 bases from V and 3 bases from J, with 11 bases between. The CDR3 runs to 14 residues.